The 30 T cell receptor beta chains below come from one sample, sequenced in a study of T-cell reconstitution after alpha-beta-depleted transplantation in children. Unique molecular identifiers were used in preparing the TCRbeta library. TCRdb reprocessed the PCR reads with MiXCR, giving one entry per CDR3 protein. The top ten hold around 14% of the sample, which has hundreds of thousands of distinct CDR3 sequences, more than 20% seen once. The sample consisted of PBMCs, mostly from graft donor cells, taken 360 days after TCRalphabeta/CD19-depleted stem cell transplant. The receptors originated from a boy younger than two who had a stem cell transplant for acute myeloid leukemia, so the T cells may come from the graft donor.

Regarding this clonotype: This could be a read error, since a much larger clone is one nucleotide away. CDR3: CASRKRGGTDTQYF. The CDR3 bases are TGTGCCAGCAGAAAGCGGGGGGGCACAGATACGCAGTATTTT. The chain uses TRBV12-3 or TRBV12-4 and TRBJ2-3; 9 nucleotides align to TRBD2. V gave up 6 bases and J gave up 1 base; unmatched junction bases: 2. CDR3 length: 14 residues.

This clonotype was seen ten or more times. The chain combines TRBV12-3 or TRBV12-4 with TRBJ2-2, with a tentative D call TRBD1 (5 bases). The CDR3 extends over 13 amino acids. The germline V and J ends were trimmed by 3 bases and 5 bases, with 7 bases remaining between them. This chain's CDR3 is CASSFKGTGELFF. DNA of the CDR3: TGTGCCAGCAGTTTTAAGGGGACCGGGGAGCTGTTTTTT.

This clonotype was observed many times. The chain recombines TRBV29-1 with TRBJ2-3; 9 bases are shared with TRBD1. The germline CDR1 and CDR2 sequences are SQVTM and ANQGSEA. J was trimmed by 1 base and V by 6 bases; bases with no gene match: 8. CDR3 length: 15 residues. CDR3 in amino acids: CSVEGQGTGTDTQYF. The CDR3 DNA is TGCAGCGTCGAGGGACAGGGAACGGGCACAGATACGCAGTATTTT.

This sequence joins TRBV29-1 and TRBJ1-2; D is unresolved. Germline V gives CDR1 SQVTM, CDR2 ANQGSEA. The V gene lost 4 bases and the J gene lost 2 bases, with 8 bases spanning the gap. The length of the CDR3 is 12 residues. Here the CDR3 reads CSVGSQNYGYTF. CDR3 DNA sequence: TGCAGCGTTGGCTCACAGAACTATGGCTACACCTTC.

This clonotype appeared a few times. The V call is TRBV20-1, the J call TRBJ1-1; D gene uncertain. Trimming left V 4 bases short and J 0 bases short, with 9 bases between. Germline CDR1 and CDR2: DFQATT and SNEGSKA (reference sequence). There are 13 residues in the CDR3. The CDR3 DNA reads TGCAGTGCTATCGTTCGAGTGAACACTGAAGCTTTCTTT. Encoded protein: CSAIVRVNTEAFF.

In this sample, this clonotype turned up many times. The chain combines TRBV12-3 or TRBV12-4 with TRBJ2-5, with D tentatively TRBD2 (5 bases). This CDR3 spans 16 amino acids. V was cut by 4 bases and J by 3 bases, with 18 bases left in between. Here the CDR3 reads CASSSPRVDWEETQYF. The CDR3 DNA is TGTGCCAGCAGTTCCCCGCGGGTCGACTGGGAAGAGACCCAGTACTTC.

V usage is TRBV9 and J usage is TRBJ2-6; a possible D gene is TRBD1 (5 bases). The CDR3 is 15 residues long. From germline, CDR1 is SGDLS and CDR2 YYNGEE. Trimming removed 3 bases from V and 0 bases from J, with 7 bases in between. This chain's CDR3 is CASSGRVSGANVLTF. CDR3 sequence (DNA): TGTGCCAGCAGCGGCAGGGTCTCTGGGGCCAACGTCCTGACTTTC.

The chain recombines TRBV12-3 or TRBV12-4 with TRBJ1-2; no firm D call. CDR3 length: 14 residues. Deletions cut 1 base from V and 4 bases from J, with 10 bases between. In DNA form, the CDR3 reads TGTGCCAGCAGTTTAGTGGCCTCGGGCTATGGCTACACCTTC. It yields the protein CASSLVASGYGYTF.

This chain connects TRBV7-2 to TRBJ2-7; the match to TRBD1 covers 12 bases. V lost 2 bases to trimming and J lost 5 bases; unmatched junction nucleotides: 4. Germline loops: CDR1 SGHTA, CDR2 FQGNSA. The CDR3 is 15 residues long. For the CDR3, the DNA is TGTGCCAGCAGCTTAAGCGGGACAGGGGGCCACGAGCAGTACTTC. Translated: CASSLSGTGGHEQYF.

V and J are TRBV29-1 and TRBJ1-2; D is ambiguous. Trimming pared 0 bases from V and 1 base from J, leaving 6 bases between. The CDR3 has 13 residues. CDR1 SQVTM and CDR2 ANQGSEA come from the germline V gene. The chain's CDR3 is CSVEDLHNYGYTF. In nucleotides, the CDR3 is TGCAGCGTTGAAGATCTTCATAACTATGGCTACACCTTC.

This clonotype was recorded only once. The chain recombines TRBV7-9 with TRBJ2-1; the D is unclear. V shed 0 bases and J shed 8 bases, with 17 bases lying between them. Germline CDR1 SEHNR, CDR2 FQNEAQ (reference sequence). This CDR3 region has 16 residues. This CDR3 is CASSLAARPASYEQFF. CDR3 sequence (DNA): TGTGCCAGCAGCTTAGCGGCACGGCCTGCCTCCTATGAGCAGTTCTTC.

This clonotype was detected only a few times. The CDR3 here is CASSFNRARDQPQHF. The CDR3 bases are TGTGCCAGCAGTTTCAACAGGGCCAGAGATCAGCCCCAGCATTTT. J is TRBJ1-5 and V is TRBV12-3 or TRBV12-4, with D possibly being TRBD1 (6 bases). The CDR3 runs to 15 residues. Deletions cut 3 bases from V and 5 bases from J, with 14 bases between.

The chain couples TRBV9 to TRBJ1-3, with 8 nucleotides matching TRBD1. V shed 2 bases, J shed 4 bases, and the junction held 14 bases outside the gene matches. This CDR3 has 18 residues. Germline values: CDR1 SGDLS, CDR2 YYNGEE. The CDR3, as DNA: TGTGCCAGCAGCGTCGATTCAGGGGGCGCCCCCTCCGGAAACACCATATATTTT. This gives the protein CASSVDSGGAPSGNTIYF.

This clonotype has more than one count but fewer than ten. The V gene is TRBV28, the J gene TRBJ2-7, with 7 bases lining up with TRBD1. The CDR3 is made up of 14 amino acids. CDR1 is MDHEN, CDR2 SYDVKM, per germline. Trimming took 3 bases from V and 5 from J; bases not matched to a gene: 7. CDR3 bases: TGTGCCAGCAGTTTCGACAGGGAATACAACGAGCAGTACGTC. Its protein product is CASSFDREYNEQYV.

This clonotype was observed many times. The V call is TRBV7-2, the J call TRBJ2-5; 12 bases are shared with TRBD2. The CDR3 totals 16 residues. Germline loops: CDR1 SGHTA, CDR2 FQGNSA. Trimming removed 3 bases from V and 4 bases from J; junction bases left unmatched: 6. CDR3 protein: CASSFRLGLAGETQYF. In nucleotides, the CDR3 is TGTGCCAGCAGCTTCCGCCTGGGACTAGCGGGAGAGACCCAGTACTTC. The full variable domain, with the rest looked up from reference TRBV7-2 and TRBJ2-5, is GAGVSQSPSNKVTEKGKDVELRCDPISGHTALYWYRQSLGQGLEFLIYFQGNSAPDKSGLPSDRFSAERTGGSVSTLTIQRTQQEDSAVYLCASSFRLGLAGETQYFGPGTRLLVL.

The chain is built from TRBV7-2 and TRBJ2-7; weak D call: TRBD1 (5 bases). V gave up 2 bases and J gave up 3 bases, with 11 bases separating them. Germline loops: CDR1 SGHTA, CDR2 FQGNSA. The CDR3 covers 14 residues. CDR3: CASSLQGRLYEQYF. CDR3 in DNA: TGTGCCAGCAGCTTACAGGGAAGACTCTACGAGCAGTACTTC.

In its sample, this clonotype was seen many times. The rearrangement links TRBV20-1 to TRBJ2-7; the D is unclear. Looked up from germline, CDR1 is DFQATT and CDR2 is SNEGSKA (reference sequence). The CDR3 has 13 residues. Trimming cost V 0 bases and J 2 bases, with 8 bases left between them. The CDR3: CSAREDGTYEQYV. The CDR3 coding sequence is TGCAGTGCTAGAGAGGACGGAACCTACGAGCAGTACGTC.

At least ten counts were recorded for this clonotype. The rearrangement joins TRBV12-3 or TRBV12-4 to TRBJ2-5, with a tentative D call TRBD2 (5 bases). The V end lost 2 bases, the J end lost 0 bases, and 10 bases lay between the germline ends. This CDR3 spans 15 amino acids. CDR3 bases: TGTGCCAGCAGTTTAATCGGGGAACACCAAGAGACCCAGTACTTC. Translated, it gives CASSLIGEHQETQYF.

The V and J genes are TRBV20-1 and TRBJ2-5, with D perhaps matching TRBD1 (5 bases). The CDR3 is 11 residues long. The germline gives CDR1 DFQATT, CDR2 SNEGSKA (reference sequence). For the CDR3, the DNA is TGCGGGGCCGGCAGACAAGAGACCCAGTACTTC. Translation: CGAGRQETQYF.

At least ten counts were recorded for this clonotype. This chain joins TRBV29-1 and TRBJ2-7, with a weak D call TRBD2 (5 bases). V was pared by 4 bases and J by 7 bases, with 11 bases between. CDR1 and CDR2 from the germline V gene are SQVTM and ANQGSEA. CDR3 length: 11 residues. CDR3 coding DNA: TGCAGCGTTGCGGGGTCCGCAGAGCAGTACTTC. It encodes CSVAGSAEQYF.

This clonotype was observed a handful of times. The chain combines TRBV20-1 with TRBJ2-4, with TRBD1 as a possible D gene (7 bases). CDR3 length equals 17 residues. Per the germline V gene, CDR1 is DFQATT and CDR2 is SNEGSKA (reference sequence). The V and J ends lost 3 bases and 1 base respectively, with 19 bases between them. The DNA of the CDR3 is TGCAGTGCTAGCCCCCCGGAGGGGGCAAGGGCCAAAAACATTCAGTACTTC. It encodes CSASPPEGARAKNIQYF.

The rearrangement joins TRBV7-6 to TRBJ2-3; D might be TRBD1 (6 bases). The CDR3 spans 17 residues. V lost 5 bases and J lost 0, with 18 bases in between. The germline CDR1 and CDR2 sequences are SGHVS and FNYEAQ. The CDR3 nucleotides read TGTGCCAGCAGCCTGGTGCTGGACAGCCATAGCACAGATACGCAGTATTTT. This translates into CASSLVLDSHSTDTQYF.

Many counts were recorded for this clonotype. The gene calls are TRBV5-1 and TRBJ1-4; 9 bases are a match to TRBD1. Germline assignment: CDR1 SGHRS and CDR2 YFSETQ. V lost 5 bases to trimming and J lost 0 bases; unmatched junction nucleotides: 8. This CDR3 has 17 amino acids. CDR3 amino acids: CASSLGQGPSTNEKLFF. The CDR3 DNA reads TGCGCCAGCAGTCTTGGACAGGGGCCCTCAACTAATGAAAAACTGTTTTTT.

This clonotype was detected many times. The genes are TRBV12-3 or TRBV12-4 and TRBJ2-1, with D unclear. Deletions cut 5 bases from V and 2 bases from J, with 16 bases between. The CDR3 has 16 residues. CDR3 DNA: TGTGCCAGCAGTATCCTAGGCCCCACGACCTACAATGAGCAGTTCTTC. It specifies CASSILGPTTYNEQFF.

On this clonotype itself: A much larger clone lies one base from this, so it may be a read error. This likely comes from a read error, as the CDR3 has no conserved phenylalanine or tryptophan at its end. The rearrangement uses TRBV12-3 or TRBV12-4 and TRBJ1-5; D is unresolved. Trimming took off 5 bases at V and 4 bases at J, with 12 bases between the two ends. The CDR3 is 14 amino acids. The CDR3 bases are TGTGCCAGCAGTCTAGGGATGGGGAATCAGCCCCAGCATTCT. Translated, it gives CASSLGMGNQPQHS.

This clonotype was found a few times. The V gene is TRBV7-2, the J gene TRBJ2-3; D is perhaps TRBD2 (6 bases). The CDR3 is 17 residues long. Germline-derived CDR1 and CDR2 are SGHTA and FQGNSA. V shed 1 base and J shed 0 bases, with 14 bases lying between them. DNA of the CDR3: TGTGCCAGCAGCTTAGTTTTGCGGGGCCTAAGCACAGATACGCAGTATTTT. Protein sequence: CASSLVLRGLSTDTQYF.

A few counts support this clonotype. The rearrangement joins TRBV20-1 to TRBJ2-5, with D possibly matching TRBD2 (6 bases). The CDR3 totals 13 residues. Germline lookup yields CDR1 DFQATT and CDR2 SNEGSKA (reference sequence). The V gene lost 6 bases and the J gene lost 2 bases, with 13 bases spanning the gap. The CDR3 nucleotides read TGCAGTGCACCCGGACTATCTCAAGAGACCCAGTACTTC. It codes for CSAPGLSQETQYF.

This clonotype was found a few times. V is TRBV20-1 and J is TRBJ1-2; D perhaps matches TRBD1 (5 bases). The CDR3 length is 17 residues. V was shortened by 0 bases and J by 0 bases, with 17 bases between the two germline ends. CDR1 and CDR2 (germline): DFQATT, SNEGSKA (reference sequence). The CDR3 region is CSARDEGVGDANYGYTF. The CDR3 coding sequence is TGCAGTGCTAGAGATGAAGGGGTCGGGGACGCTAACTATGGCTACACCTTC.

The chain uses TRBV20-1 and TRBJ2-7, with unresolved D. CDR3 size: 13 residues. Germline values: CDR1 DFQATT, CDR2 SNEGSKA (reference sequence). The V gene lost 0 bases and the J gene lost 6 bases, with 12 bases spanning the gap. CDR3 DNA: TGCAGTGCTAGAGATCTCTTGTTCTTCGAGCAGTACGTC. Its protein is CSARDLLFFEQYV.

This clonotype was counted many times. The genes are TRBV29-1 and TRBJ2-7; TRBD1 might be the D (6 bases). V shed 5 bases and J shed 3 bases, with 8 bases lying between them. CDR1 and CDR2 from the germline V gene are SQVTM and ANQGSEA. The CDR3 covers 11 residues. CDR3 amino acids: CSVLDSYEQYF. The CDR3 DNA reads TGCAGCGTTTTGGACAGCTACGAGCAGTACTTC.